Each of the 13 T cell receptor beta chains below was sequenced from the same sample in a study of OX40 agonist ivuxolimab in advanced cancers. Produced via immunoSEQ multiplex PCR; TCRdb's table is partial and in-frame only. The table has 69,000 or so clones, around 80% seen once; the top ten hold about 5%. Sequences were derived from CD4+ or CD8+ T cells sorted from blood, sampled in a trial of the OX40 agonist ivuxolimab. These receptors were obtained from an adult with an advanced solid tumor such as melanoma, head and neck, liver or kidney cancer.

The rearrangement joins TRBV7-2 to TRBJ2-7; the D call may be TRBD1 or TRBD2 (6 bases each). From germline, CDR1 is SGHTA and CDR2 FQGNSA. Trimming cost V 5 bases and J 3 bases, with 14 bases left between them. There are 14 residues in the CDR3. CDR3 nucleotides: TGTGCCAGCAGCCCCGGGGGCGGTAACTACGAGCAGTACTTC. As protein: CASSPGGGNYEQYF.

This chain connects TRBV28 to TRBJ1-2; no firm D call. V was pared by 2 bases and J by 0 bases, with 13 bases between. CDR3 length equals 16 residues. Per the germline V gene, CDR1 is MDHEN and CDR2 is SYDVKM. The CDR3 region is CASSLRAAAANYGYTF. Written as DNA, the CDR3 is TGTGCCAGCAGTTTAAGGGCAGCCGCCGCTAACTATGGCTACACCTTC.

The V and J genes are TRBV6-5 and TRBJ2-3, with 7 bases matching TRBD2. Germline CDR1 is MNHEY and CDR2 is SVGAGI. With 3 bases clipped from V and 1 base from J, the junction kept 7 bases outside the gene matches. This CDR3 region has 16 residues. CDR3 in DNA: TGTGCCAGCAGTTATCGGCGGGGAGGGGGCACAGATACGCAGTATTTT. It yields the protein CASSYRRGGGTDTQYF.

The V call is TRBV7-8, the J call TRBJ2-7, with 8 positions matching TRBD2. This CDR3 is 13 amino acids long. Germline CDR1 and CDR2: SGHVS and FQNEAQ. The V and J ends lost 8 bases and 4 bases, in that order; junction bases with no gene match: 7. This CDR3 is CASRGGILYEQYF. CDR3 DNA: TGTGCCAGCCGGGGGGGGATCCTTTACGAGCAGTACTTC.

V usage is TRBV10-2 and J usage is TRBJ2-1; D not resolved. Trimming removed 4 bases from V and 4 bases from J, with 14 bases in between. The CDR3 is 15 amino acids. Per germline, CDR1 WSHSY and CDR2 SAAADI. The CDR3 bases are TGCGCCAGCAGTGTCACCTCCCCCGAGTACAATGAGCAGTTCTTC. Its translation is CASSVTSPEYNEQFF.

This clone appeared a few times. The chain is built from TRBV5-4 and TRBJ2-7; D tentatively fits TRBD1 or TRBD2 (5 bases each). The CDR3 is made up of 14 amino acids. CDR1 is SGHNT and CDR2 is YYREEE in the germline V gene (reference sequence). V lost 4 bases, J lost 3 bases, and 14 bases lay in between. Written as DNA, the CDR3 is TGTGCCAGCAGCAAAATGGGACGGAGCTACGAGCAGTACTTC. It specifies CASSKMGRSYEQYF.

The table lists this clone with a count of one. V is TRBV15 and J is TRBJ2-4; no reliable D call. The V gene lost 5 bases and the J gene lost 6 bases, with 14 bases spanning the gap. From germline, CDR1 is LNHNV and CDR2 YYDKDF (reference sequence). The CDR3 extends over 14 amino acids. CDR3 loop: CATSPFSAVNIQYF. The CDR3 nucleotides are TGTGCCACCAGCCCCTTTTCGGCGGTAAACATTCAGTACTTC.

The chain uses TRBV7-2 and TRBJ1-1; D unresolved. V shed 1 base and J shed 6 bases, with 6 bases lying between them. There are 12 residues in the CDR3. Germline CDR1 reads SGHTA; CDR2 reads FQGNSA. The CDR3 is CASSLGAAEAFF. DNA for the CDR3: TGTGCCAGCAGCTTAGGGGCGGCTGAAGCTTTCTTT.

This clone was recorded a few times. The chain carries TRBV25-1 and TRBJ2-3; a possible D gene is TRBD2 (7 bases). Trimming left V 6 bases short and J 0 bases short, with 16 bases between. The germline gives CDR1 MGHDK, CDR2 SYGVNS. The CDR3 consists of 16 residues. The DNA for the CDR3 is TGTGCCAGCAGCCCCCTCCGGGGGGCGAGCACAGATACGCAGTATTTT. Residues: CASSPLRGASTDTQYF.

The V gene is TRBV6-5, the J gene TRBJ1-2; maybe TRBD1 (6 bases). V gave up 2 bases and J gave up 7 bases, with 17 bases separating them. This CDR3 comprises 15 residues. CDR1 and CDR2 (germline): MNHEY, SVGAGI. The CDR3 loop reads CASSYRLQGGGGYTF. Here the CDR3 DNA reads TGTGCCAGCAGTTACAGACTACAGGGAGGGGGTGGCTACACCTTC.

The V gene is TRBV7-2, the J gene TRBJ2-3, with D tentatively TRBD2 (6 bases). Per germline, CDR1 SGHTA and CDR2 FQGNSA. The CDR3 length is 16 residues. V dropped 2 bases and J dropped 1 base, with 13 bases sitting between them. CDR3 sequence reads: CASSLSGPGGTDTQYF. In nucleotides, the CDR3 is TGTGCCAGCAGCTTAAGCGGGCCTGGAGGCACAGATACGCAGTATTTT.

This chain connects TRBV2 to TRBJ2-1, with a weak D call TRBD2 (5 bases). Trimming left V 7 bases short and J 0 bases short, with 16 bases between. The CDR3 consists of 16 residues. The V gene's germline CDR1 is SNHLY and CDR2 FYNNEI. As DNA, the CDR3 is TGTGCCAGCATAAGGCTAGCAGGAAGCTCCTACAATGAGCAGTTCTTC. Protein sequence: CASIRLAGSSYNEQFF.

The rearrangement uses TRBV7-9 and TRBJ2-3, with no clear D. CDR1 and CDR2 from the germline V gene are SEHNR and FQNEAQ (reference sequence). The V and J ends lost 5 bases and 5 bases respectively, with 5 bases between them. This CDR3 has 11 amino acids. The CDR3 spells CASSLKDTQYF. Written as DNA, the CDR3 is TGTGCCAGCAGCCTGAAAGATACGCAGTATTTT.